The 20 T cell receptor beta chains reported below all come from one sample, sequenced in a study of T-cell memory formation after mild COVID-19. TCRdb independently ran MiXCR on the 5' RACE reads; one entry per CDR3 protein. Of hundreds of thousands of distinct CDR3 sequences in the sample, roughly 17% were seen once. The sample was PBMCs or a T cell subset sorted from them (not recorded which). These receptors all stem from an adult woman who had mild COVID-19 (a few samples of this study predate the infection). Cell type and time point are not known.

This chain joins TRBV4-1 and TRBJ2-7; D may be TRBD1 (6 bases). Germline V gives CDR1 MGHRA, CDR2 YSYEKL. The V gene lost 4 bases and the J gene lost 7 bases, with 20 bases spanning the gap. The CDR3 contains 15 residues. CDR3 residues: CASSPRAGDIEEQYF. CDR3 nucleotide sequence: TGCGCCAGCAGCCCCCGAGCCGGGGACATAGAAGAGCAGTACTTC.

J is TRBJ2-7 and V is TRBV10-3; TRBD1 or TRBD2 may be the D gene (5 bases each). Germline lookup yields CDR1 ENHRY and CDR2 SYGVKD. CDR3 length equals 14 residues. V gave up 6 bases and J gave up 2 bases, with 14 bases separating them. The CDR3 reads CAIRPGTGTYEQYF. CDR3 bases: TGTGCCATCAGACCCGGGACGGGCACCTACGAGCAGTACTTC.

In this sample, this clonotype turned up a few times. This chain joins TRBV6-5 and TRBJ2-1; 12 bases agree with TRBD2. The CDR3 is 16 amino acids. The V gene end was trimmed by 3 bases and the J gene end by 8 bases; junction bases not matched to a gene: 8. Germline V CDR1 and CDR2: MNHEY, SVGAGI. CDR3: CASSYFGLAGRYEQFF. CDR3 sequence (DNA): TGTGCCAGCAGTTATTTCGGACTAGCGGGACGGTATGAGCAGTTCTTC.

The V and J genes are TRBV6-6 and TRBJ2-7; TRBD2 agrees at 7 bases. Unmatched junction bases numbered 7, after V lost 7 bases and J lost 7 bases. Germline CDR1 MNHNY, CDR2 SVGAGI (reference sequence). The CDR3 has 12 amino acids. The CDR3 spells CASTARGREQYF. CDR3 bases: TGTGCCAGCACCGCGCGGGGGAGGGAGCAGTACTTC.

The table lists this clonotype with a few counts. The CDR3, as DNA: TGTGCCAGCAGCAGGGTGGGACTAGCGACAACAGATACGCAGTATTTT. It yields the protein CASSRVGLATTDTQYF. The rearrangement links TRBV7-3 to TRBJ2-3, with 10 bases identical to TRBD2. The J segment lost 3 bases and the V segment lost 5 bases, leaving 8 bases of the junction unmatched. The CDR3 is 16 residues long. Germline CDR1 and CDR2: SGHTA and FQGTGA.

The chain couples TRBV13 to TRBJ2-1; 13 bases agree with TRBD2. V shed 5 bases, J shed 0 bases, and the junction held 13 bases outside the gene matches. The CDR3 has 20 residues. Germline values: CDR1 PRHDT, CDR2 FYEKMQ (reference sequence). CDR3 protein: CASSPMLLAGGPSSYNEQFF. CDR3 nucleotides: TGTGCCAGCAGCCCAATGTTACTAGCGGGAGGGCCAAGCTCCTACAATGAGCAGTTCTTC. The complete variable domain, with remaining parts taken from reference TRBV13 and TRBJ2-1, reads AAGVIQSPRHLIKEKRETATLKCYPIPRHDTVYWYQQGPGQDPQFLISFYEKMQSDKGSIPDRFSAQQFSDYHSELNMSSLELGDSALYFCASSPMLLAGGPSSYNEQFFGPGTRLTVL.

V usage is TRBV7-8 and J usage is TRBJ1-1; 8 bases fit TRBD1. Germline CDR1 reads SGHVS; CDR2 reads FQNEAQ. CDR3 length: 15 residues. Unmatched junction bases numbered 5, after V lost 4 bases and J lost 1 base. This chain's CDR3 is CASSSQGGKNTEAFF. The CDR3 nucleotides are TGTGCCAGCAGCTCACAGGGGGGAAAGAACACTGAAGCTTTCTTT.

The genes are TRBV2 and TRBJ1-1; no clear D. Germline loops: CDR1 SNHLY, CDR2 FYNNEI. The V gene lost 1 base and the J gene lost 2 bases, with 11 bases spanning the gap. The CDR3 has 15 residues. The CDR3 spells CASSEDLGGNTEAFF. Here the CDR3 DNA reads TGTGCCAGCAGTGAAGATCTGGGAGGCAACACTGAAGCTTTCTTT.

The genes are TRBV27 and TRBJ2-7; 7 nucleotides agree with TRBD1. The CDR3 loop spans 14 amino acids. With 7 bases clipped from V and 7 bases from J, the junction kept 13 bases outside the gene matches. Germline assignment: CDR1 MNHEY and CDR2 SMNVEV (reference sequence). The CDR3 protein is CASTADRTSKEQYF. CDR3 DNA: TGTGCCAGCACCGCGGACAGGACCTCTAAGGAGCAGTACTTC.

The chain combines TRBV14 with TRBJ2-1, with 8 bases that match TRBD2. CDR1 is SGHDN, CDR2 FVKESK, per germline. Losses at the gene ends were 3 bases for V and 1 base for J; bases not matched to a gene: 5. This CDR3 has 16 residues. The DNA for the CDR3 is TGTGCCAGCAGCCAGCTAGCGGGCCTGTCCTACAATGAGCAGTTCTTC. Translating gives CASSQLAGLSYNEQFF.

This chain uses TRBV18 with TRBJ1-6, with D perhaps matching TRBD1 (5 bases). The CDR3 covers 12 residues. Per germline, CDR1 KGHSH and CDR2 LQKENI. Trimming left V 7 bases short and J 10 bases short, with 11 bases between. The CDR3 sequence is CASWRKGSPLHF. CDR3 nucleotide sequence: TGTGCCAGCTGGAGAAAGGGGTCACCCCTCCACTTT.

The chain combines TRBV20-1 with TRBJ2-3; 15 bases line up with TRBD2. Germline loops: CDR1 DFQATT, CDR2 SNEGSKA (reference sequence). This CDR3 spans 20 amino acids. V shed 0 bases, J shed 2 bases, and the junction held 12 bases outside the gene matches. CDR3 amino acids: CSARDLRTSGRAISTDTQYF. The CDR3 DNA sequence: TGCAGTGCTAGAGATCTAAGGACTAGCGGGAGGGCCATATCCACAGATACGCAGTATTTT.

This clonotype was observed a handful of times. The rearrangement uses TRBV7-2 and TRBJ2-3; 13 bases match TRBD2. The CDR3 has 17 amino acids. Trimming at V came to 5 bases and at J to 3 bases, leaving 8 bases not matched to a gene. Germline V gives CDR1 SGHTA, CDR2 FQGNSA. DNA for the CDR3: TGTGCCAGCAGCCCTCAACTAGCGGGAGGGCCTACAGATACGCAGTATTTT. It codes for CASSPQLAGGPTDTQYF.

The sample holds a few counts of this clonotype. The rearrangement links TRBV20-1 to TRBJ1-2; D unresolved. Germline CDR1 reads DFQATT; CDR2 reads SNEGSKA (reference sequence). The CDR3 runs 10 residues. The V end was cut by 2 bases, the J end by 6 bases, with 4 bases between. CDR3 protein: CSARSDGYTF. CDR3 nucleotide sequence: TGCAGTGCTAGAAGTGATGGCTACACCTTC.

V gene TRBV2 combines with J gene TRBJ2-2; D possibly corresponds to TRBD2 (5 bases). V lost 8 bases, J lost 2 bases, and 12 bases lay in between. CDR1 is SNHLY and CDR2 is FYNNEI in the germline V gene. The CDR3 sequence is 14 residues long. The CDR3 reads CASAGGPNTGELFF. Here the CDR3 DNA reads TGTGCCAGCGCGGGCGGGCCAAACACCGGGGAGCTGTTTTTT.

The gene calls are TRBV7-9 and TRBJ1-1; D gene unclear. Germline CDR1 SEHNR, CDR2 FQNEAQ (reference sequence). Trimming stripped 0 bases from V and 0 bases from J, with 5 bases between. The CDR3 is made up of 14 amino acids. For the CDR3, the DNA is TGTGCCAGCAGCTTAGCGTACATGAACACTGAAGCTTTCTTT. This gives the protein CASSLAYMNTEAFF.

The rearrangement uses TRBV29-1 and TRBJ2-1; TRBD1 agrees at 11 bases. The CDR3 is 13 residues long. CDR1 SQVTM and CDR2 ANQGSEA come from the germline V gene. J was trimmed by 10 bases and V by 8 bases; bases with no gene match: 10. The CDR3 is CSLKDRGRGEQFF. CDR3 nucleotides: TGCAGCCTCAAGGACAGGGGGCGCGGCGAGCAGTTCTTC.

CDR3: CASSPGQSTSDTQYF. CDR3 bases: TGTGCCAGCAGTCCTGGACAGTCCACATCAGATACGCAGTATTTT. The chain uses TRBV27 and TRBJ2-3, with D perhaps TRBD1 (6 bases). The CDR3 length is 15 residues. Looked up from germline, CDR1 is MNHEY and CDR2 is SMNVEV (reference sequence). V shed 5 bases and J shed 4 bases, with 16 bases lying between them.

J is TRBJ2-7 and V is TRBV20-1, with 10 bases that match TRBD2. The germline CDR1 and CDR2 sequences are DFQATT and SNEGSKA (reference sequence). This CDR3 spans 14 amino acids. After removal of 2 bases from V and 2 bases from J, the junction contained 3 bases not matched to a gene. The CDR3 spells CSARISGRTYEQYF. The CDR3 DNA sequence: TGCAGTGCTAGAATTAGCGGGAGGACCTACGAGCAGTACTTC.

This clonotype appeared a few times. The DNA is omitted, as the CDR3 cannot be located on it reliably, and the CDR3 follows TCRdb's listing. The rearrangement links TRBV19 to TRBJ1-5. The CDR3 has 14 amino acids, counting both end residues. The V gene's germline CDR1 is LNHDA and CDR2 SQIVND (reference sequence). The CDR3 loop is CASTSGRGNQPQHF.